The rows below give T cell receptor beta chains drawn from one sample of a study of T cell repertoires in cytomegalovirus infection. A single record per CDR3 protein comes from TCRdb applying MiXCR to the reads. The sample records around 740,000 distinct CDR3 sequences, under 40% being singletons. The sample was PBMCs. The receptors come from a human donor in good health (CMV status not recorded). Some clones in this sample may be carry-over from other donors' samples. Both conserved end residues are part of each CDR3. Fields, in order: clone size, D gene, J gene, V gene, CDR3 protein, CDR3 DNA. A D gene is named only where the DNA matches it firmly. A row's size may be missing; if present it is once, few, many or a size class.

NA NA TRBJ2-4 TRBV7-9 CASSPGGGQVKNIQYF TGTGCCAGCAGCCCAGGGGGGGGGCAAGTCAAAAACATTCAGTACTTC
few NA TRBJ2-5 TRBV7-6 CASSLGGAGQETQYF TGTGCCAGCAGCTTAGGCGGGGCAGGTCAAGAGACCCAGTACTTC
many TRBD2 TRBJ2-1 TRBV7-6 CASSLGAGGTYNEQFF TGTGCCAGCAGCTTAGGCGCGGGGGGGACCTACAATGAGCAGTTCTTC
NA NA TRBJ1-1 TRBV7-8 CASSLPARTEAFF TGTGCCAGCAGCTTACCAGCTCGTACTGAAGCTTTCTTT
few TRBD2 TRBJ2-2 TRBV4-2 CASSQAVGGAAGELFF TGTGCCAGCAGCCAAGCGGTCGGGGGGGCCGCCGGGGAGCTGTTTTTT
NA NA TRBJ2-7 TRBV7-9 CASSRGQTYEHYF TGTGCCAGCAGCCGCGGACAGACTTACGAGCATTACTTC
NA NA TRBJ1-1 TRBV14 CASSQAGSTEAFF TGTGCCAGCAGCCAAGCAGGGAGTACTGAAGCTTTCTTT
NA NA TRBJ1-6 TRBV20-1 CSARQGQSPLHF TGCAGTGCTAGACAGGGTCAGTCACCCCTCCACTTT
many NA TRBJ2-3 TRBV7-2 CASSLVGTAFTDTQYF TGTGCCAGCAGCTTAGTTGGAACAGCTTTCACAGATACGCAGTATTTT
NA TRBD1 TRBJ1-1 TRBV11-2 CASSLDLGTEAFF TGTGCCAGCAGCTTAGATCTGGGGACAGAGGCTTTCTTT
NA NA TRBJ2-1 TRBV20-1 CSANKNGGYNEQFF TGCAGTGCTAATAAGAACGGGGGCTACAATGAGCAGTTCTTC
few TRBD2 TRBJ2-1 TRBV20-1 CSATPSGKYEQFF TGCAGTGCCACTCCTAGCGGGAAGTATGAGCAGTTCTTC
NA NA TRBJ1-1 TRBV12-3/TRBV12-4 CASSHPPGTEAFF TGTGCCAGCAGTCATCCGCCGGGCACTGAAGCTTTCTTT
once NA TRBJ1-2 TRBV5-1 CASSLGTQNNYGYTF TGCGCCAGCAGCTTAGGGACACAGAACAACTATGGCTACACCTTC
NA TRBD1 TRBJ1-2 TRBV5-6 CASSSSGQAPHGYTF TGTGCCAGCAGCTCGAGTGGACAGGCCCCTCATGGCTACACCTTC
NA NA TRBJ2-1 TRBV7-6 CASSLWSEAGSYNEQFF TGTGCCAGCAGCTTATGGTCCGAGGCCGGCTCCTACAATGAGCAGTTCTTC
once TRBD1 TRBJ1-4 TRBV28 CASSLSPGQGEGEKLFF TGTGCCAGCAGTTTATCGCCCGGACAGGGCGAGGGTGAAAAACTGTTTTTT
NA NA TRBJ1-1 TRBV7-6 CASSLVFGANTEAFF TGTGCCAGCAGCTTAGTATTCGGTGCTAACACTGAAGCTTTCTTT
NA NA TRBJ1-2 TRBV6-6 CASSYSISPTFGYTF TGTGCCAGCAGTTACTCGATCAGCCCCACCTTCGGCTACACCTTC
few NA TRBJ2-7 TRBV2 CASRSGLDSYEQYF TGTGCCAGCAGGTCGGGGCTCGATTCCTACGAGCAGTACTTC
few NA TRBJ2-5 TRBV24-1 CATSRGGETQYF TGTGCCACCAGTCGGGGTGGAGAGACCCAGTACTTC
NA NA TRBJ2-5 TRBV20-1 CSATKTRDFQETQYF TGCAGTGCTACGAAAACCCGGGACTTCCAAGAGACCCAGTACTTC
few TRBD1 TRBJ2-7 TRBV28 CASSPPHRGSSYEQYF TGTGCCAGCAGTCCCCCTCACAGGGGCAGCTCCTACGAGCAGTACTTC
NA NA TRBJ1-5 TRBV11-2 CASSLDRRRSQPQHF TGTGCCAGCAGCTTAGATCGGAGAAGGAGTCAGCCCCAGCATTTT
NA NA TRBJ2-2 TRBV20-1 CSANRNTGELFF TGCAGTGCTAACAGGAACACCGGGGAGCTGTTTTTT
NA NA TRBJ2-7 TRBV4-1 CASSHISGQNYYEQYF TGTGCCAGCAGCCACATATCAGGACAGAATTACTACGAGCAGTACTTC
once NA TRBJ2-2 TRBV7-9 CASSSVHLTGELFF TGTGCCAGCAGCTCCGTCCACCTCACCGGGGAGCTGTTTTTT
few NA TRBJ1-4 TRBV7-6 CASSPQARQPNEKLFF TGTGCCAGCAGCCCTCAAGCGCGGCAGCCTAATGAAAAACTGTTTTTT
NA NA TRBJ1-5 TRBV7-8 CASSLAGHQPQHF TGTGCCAGCAGCTTAGCAGGACATCAGCCCCAGCATTTT
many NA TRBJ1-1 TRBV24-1 CATSDLGGDEAFF TGTGCCACCAGTGATCTGGGCGGCGATGAAGCTTTCTTT
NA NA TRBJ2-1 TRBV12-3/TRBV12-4 CASSLLDSYNEQFF TGTGCCAGCAGTTTACTGGACTCCTACAATGAGCAGTTCTTC
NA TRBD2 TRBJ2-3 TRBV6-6 CASSYEGSGGTDTQYF TGTGCCAGCAGTTACGAAGGTAGCGGGGGAACAGATACGCAGTATTTT